These 10 T cell receptor beta chains were sequenced from one sample in a study of T cells in Graves' hyperthyroidism and ophthalmopathy (dated by TCRdb to the late 2010s). The library was produced with multiplex PCR. Sequenced on an Illumina HiSeq 2000. The TCR beta CDR3 regions were amplified from the RNA transcripts. The TCR CDR3 was subjected to a first round of RT-PCR using the HTBI primer set and the Qiagen OneStep RT-PCR kit. TCRdb ran its own pipeline on the public reads, namely fastp trimming at Q25 and MiXCR clone calling, and kept in-frame beta chains. A single entry per CDR3 protein holds the most common genes and DNA from its merged rows. The sample has a few hundred thousand distinct CDR3 sequences on record, 15% of them singletons. The ten largest clones add up to 30% to 35% of the sample. The sequencing input was blood. The receptor source for this set is a young woman with Graves' hyperthyroidism.

This clonotype was seen repeatedly, ten times or more. The chain uses TRBV20-1 and TRBJ1-3; D call uncertain. Germline lookup yields CDR1 DFQATT and CDR2 SNEGSKA (reference sequence). This CDR3 is built from 13 residues. CDR3 loop: CRFWTTSGNTIYF. Here the CDR3 DNA reads TGCAGGTTCTGGACCACCTCTGGAAACACCATATATTTT.

This clonotype was observed many times. The rearrangement joins TRBV20-1 to TRBJ2-7; tentative D call: TRBD2 (6 bases). This CDR3 spans 15 amino acids. V dropped 3 bases and J dropped 3 bases, with 18 bases sitting between them. Germline CDR1 and CDR2: DFQATT and SNEGSKA (reference sequence). CDR3 sequence (DNA): TGCAGTGCTAGTCCTCCTGGGCGGGACGACTACGAGCAGTACTTC. It is translated as CSASPPGRDDYEQYF.

V is TRBV12-3 or TRBV12-4 and J is TRBJ1-1; D remains unclear. The CDR3 is made up of 13 amino acids. Between the trimmed V and J ends, which lost 6 bases and 5 bases, there was a span of 13 bases. The DNA for the CDR3 is TGTGCCAGCAGCCCGGTATTAGGGACTGAAGCTTTCTTT. Translation: CASSPVLGTEAFF.

The chain combines TRBV7-9 with TRBJ1-2, with TRBD1 matching 8 bases. Germline-derived CDR1 and CDR2 are SEHNR and FQNEAQ (reference sequence). With 6 bases clipped from V and 3 bases from J, the junction kept 12 bases outside the gene matches. The CDR3 length is 16 residues. CDR3 DNA sequence: TGTGCCAGCAGACAACCGACAGGGGCAGGTCACTATGGCTACACCTTC. It encodes CASRQPTGAGHYGYTF.

In DNA form, the CDR3 reads TGCGCCAGCAGCTTGGCCTCCGGAGGGTCCAATGAGCAGTTCTTC. Protein sequence: CASSLASGGSNEQFF. The rearrangement links TRBV5-1 to TRBJ2-1; D possibly corresponds to TRBD2 (6 bases). The CDR3 contains 15 residues. Trimming removed 0 bases at V and 6 bases at J, with 13 bases between. Looked up from germline, CDR1 is SGHRS and CDR2 is YFSETQ.

This clonotype was observed at least ten times. CDR3 loop: CATETGEGYTF. The CDR3 DNA sequence: TGTGCCACCGAAACAGGGGAAGGCTACACCTTC. The chain joins TRBV24-1 to TRBJ1-2; the match to TRBD1 covers 7 bases. J gave up 8 bases and V 9 bases, and 5 bases lay outside the gene matches. The length of the CDR3 is 11 residues. Germline CDR1 is KGHDR and CDR2 is SFDVKD.

In its sample, this clonotype was seen many times. V is TRBV12-3 or TRBV12-4 and J is TRBJ2-7; 8 nucleotides line up with TRBD2. With V trimmed by 6 bases and J by 2 bases, 6 bases remained unmatched. This CDR3 is built from 14 residues. In DNA, the CDR3 is TGTGCCAGCAGAATTAGCGGGGCAACCTACGAGCAGTACTTC. Encoded protein: CASRISGATYEQYF.

The chain has TRBV6-1 and TRBJ1-6; no clear D. The CDR3 extends over 16 amino acids. The germline V gene encodes CDR1 MNHNS and CDR2 SASEGT. V was trimmed by 6 bases and J by 0 bases, leaving 12 bases between them. In DNA form, the CDR3 reads TGTGCCAGCAGCGAAACGGGTCTCTCCTATAATTCACCCCTCCACTTT. Its translation: CASSETGLSYNSPLHF.

The V and J genes are TRBV28 and TRBJ2-1; TRBD2 matches at 8 bases. The V gene end was trimmed by 4 bases and the J gene end by 10 bases; junction bases not matched to a gene: 6. Germline V gives CDR1 MDHEN, CDR2 SYDVKM. The CDR3 runs 13 residues. CDR3 nucleotides: TGTGCCAGCAGTTGGGGACTAGGTCGGGAGCAGTTCTTC. Amino acids: CASSWGLGREQFF.

This clonotype was picked up a small number of times. The chain couples TRBV12-3 or TRBV12-4 to TRBJ2-2, with 12 bases that match TRBD1. Losses at the gene ends were 6 bases for V and 5 bases for J; bases not matched to a gene: 4. This CDR3 has 15 amino acids. CDR3 amino acids: CASRGQGAQTGELFF. The CDR3 DNA sequence: TGTGCCAGCAGGGGACAGGGGGCGCAAACCGGGGAGCTGTTTTTT.